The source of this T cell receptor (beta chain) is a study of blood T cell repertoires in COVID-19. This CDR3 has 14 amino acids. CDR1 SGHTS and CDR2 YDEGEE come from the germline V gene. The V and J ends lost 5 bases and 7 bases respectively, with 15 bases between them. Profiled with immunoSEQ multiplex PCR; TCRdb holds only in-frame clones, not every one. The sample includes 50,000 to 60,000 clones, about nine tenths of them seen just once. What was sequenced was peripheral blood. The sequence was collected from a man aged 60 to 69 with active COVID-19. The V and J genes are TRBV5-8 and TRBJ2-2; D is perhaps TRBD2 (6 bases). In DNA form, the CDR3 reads TGTGCCAGCAGGGGACTCCGTGCCAGCGGGGAGCTGTTTTTT. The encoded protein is CASRGLRASGELFF.